These 26 T cell receptor beta chains share one sample of origin, sequenced in a study of blood T cell repertoires in COVID-19. Libraries were prepared by immunoSEQ multiplex PCR; TCRdb keeps only in-frame clonotypes and omits some of them. The sample shows about 81,000 clones, about 86% of them seen only once. The sample consisted of peripheral blood. The origin of the receptors is a woman at least 80 years old with acute or convalescent COVID-19.

The chain links TRBV13 to TRBJ2-1; 7 nucleotides match TRBD2. V shed 1 base and J 10 bases; nucleotides not matched to a gene: 1. The germline CDR1 and CDR2 sequences are PRHDT and FYEKMQ (reference sequence). The CDR3 contains 12 residues. The CDR3 region is CASSLVAGEQFF. The CDR3 DNA reads TGTGCCAGCAGCTTAGTAGCGGGCGAGCAGTTCTTC. Supplemented by reference TRBV13 and TRBJ2-1, the full variable domain reads AAGVIQSPRHLIKEKRETATLKCYPIPRHDTVYWYQQGPGQDPQFLISFYEKMQSDKGSIPDRFSAQQFSDYHSELNMSSLELGDSALYFCASSLVAGEQFFGPGTRLTVL.

This clone was seen only a few times. The gene calls are TRBV29-1 and TRBJ2-7; tentatively, D is TRBD1 (5 bases). The CDR3 extends over 12 amino acids. V was cut by 4 bases and J by 5 bases, with 12 bases left in between. Germline CDR1 SQVTM, CDR2 ANQGSEA. Written as DNA, the CDR3 is TGCAGCGTTGTTCCAGGGCTCGACGAGCAGTACTTC. Translating gives CSVVPGLDEQYF.

The chain carries TRBV29-1 and TRBJ2-2; 10 positions match TRBD1. The CDR3 loop spans 14 amino acids. Germline CDR1 is SQVTM and CDR2 is ANQGSEA. The trim removed 4 bases at V and 8 bases at J, leaving 7 bases unmatched. CDR3 region: CSVAKGQGLGELFF. Here the CDR3 DNA reads TGCAGCGTTGCAAAGGGACAGGGGTTAGGGGAGCTGTTTTTT.

The V and J genes are TRBV30 and TRBJ1-2, with a weak D call TRBD1 (5 bases). The germline gives CDR1 GTSNPN, CDR2 SVGIG (reference sequence). Trimming took off 0 bases at V and 3 bases at J, with 8 bases between the two ends. CDR3 length: 13 amino acids. CDR3 protein: CAWSVDSDYGYTF. CDR3 coding DNA: TGTGCCTGGAGTGTTGACAGCGACTATGGCTACACCTTC. The full variable domain, in which reference TRBV30 and TRBJ1-2 provide the parts outside the CDR3, is SQTIHQWPATLVQPVGSPLSLECTVEGTSNPNLYWYRQAAGRGLQLLFYSVGIGQISSEVPQNLSASRPQDRQFILSSKKLLLSDSGFYLCAWSVDSDYGYTFGSGTRLTVV.

The gene calls are TRBV12-2 and TRBJ2-3; the table's D call of TRBD1 was not tested on the DNA. TRBV12-2 is an annotated pseudogene. CDR3 size: 14 residues. CDR3 sequence reads: CASRLDPGGNTQYF. The CDR3 DNA reads as TGTGCAAGTCGCTTAGACCCAGGGGGCAATACGCAGTATTTT.

The chain joins TRBV3-1 (or the pseudogene TRBV3-2) to TRBJ2-7, with 8 bases aligning to TRBD1. Germline lookup yields CDR1 LGHDT and CDR2 YNNKEL (reference sequence). V shed 8 bases and J 6 bases; nucleotides not matched to a gene: 12. The CDR3 spans 14 residues. CDR3 region: CASSPGQGIREQYF. The CDR3 DNA sequence: TGTGCCAGCTCTCCCGGACAGGGAATTCGCGAGCAGTACTTC.

The chain carries TRBV5-5 and TRBJ2-7, with 10 bases matching TRBD1. CDR1 is SGHKS, CDR2 YYEKEE, per germline (reference sequence). The length of the CDR3 is 16 residues. V lost 4 bases and J lost 4; bases outside the gene matches: 11. The CDR3 DNA reads TGTGCCAGCAGCCTGTCTCCCGGGACAGGGGATTACGAGCAGTACTTC. Translating gives CASSLSPGTGDYEQYF.

The genes are TRBV24-1 and TRBJ1-3, with 10 bases lining up with TRBD1. Germline CDR1 and CDR2: KGHDR and SFDVKD. The trim removed 9 bases at V and 0 bases at J, leaving 13 bases unmatched. The CDR3 sequence is 18 residues long. CDR3 nucleotides: TGTGCCACCGCCTGCGGGGAGACAGGGGGCTACTCTGGAAACACCATATATTTT. This codes for CATACGETGGYSGNTIYF.

CDR3 bases: TGCGCCAGCAGCCATCGACACGCCACCGGGGAGCTGTTTTTT. Protein product: CASSHRHATGELFF. The chain combines TRBV4-1 with TRBJ2-2; D is unclear. Trimming took 3 bases from V and 4 from J, leaving 9 bases between them. This CDR3 has 14 residues. Per germline, CDR1 MGHRA and CDR2 YSYEKL.

V gene TRBV5-1 combines with J gene TRBJ2-5, with D maybe TRBD2 (6 bases). The CDR3 is 12 residues long. Germline CDR1 and CDR2: SGHRS and YFSETQ. Trimming removed 2 bases at V and 5 bases at J, with 7 bases between. CDR3 DNA sequence: TGCGCCAGCAGCTTAAGCGGGGAGACCCAGTACTTC. It translates to CASSLSGETQYF.

V is TRBV7-9 and J is TRBJ2-7; 8 nucleotides match TRBD1. V lost 3 bases and J lost 1; bases outside the gene matches: 14. The CDR3 runs to 18 residues. Germline values: CDR1 SEHNR, CDR2 FQNEAQ (reference sequence). The chain's CDR3 is CASSLGLYRDRLSYEQYF. As DNA, the CDR3 is TGTGCCAGCAGCTTGGGACTCTACCGGGACAGGTTATCCTACGAGCAGTACTTC. Full variable domain (missing parts from reference TRBV7-9 and TRBJ2-7): DTGVSQNPRHKITKRGQNVTFRCDPISEHNRLYWYRQTLGQGPEFLTYFQNEAQLEKSRLLSDRFSAERPKGSFSTLEIQRTEQGDSAMYLCASSLGLYRDRLSYEQYFGPGTRLTVT.

The chain is built from TRBV5-1 and TRBJ2-7, with TRBD2 identical over 11 bases. From germline, CDR1 is SGHRS and CDR2 YFSETQ. CDR3 length: 14 residues. V shed 4 bases and J 6 bases; nucleotides not matched to a gene: 6. The chain's CDR3 is CASSQTSGVGEQYF. The DNA of the CDR3 is TGCGCCAGCAGCCAGACTAGCGGGGTAGGCGAGCAGTACTTC. Combining the CDR3 with reference TRBV5-1 and TRBJ2-7 gives the whole variable domain KAGVTQTPRYLIKTRGQQVTLSCSPISGHRSVSWYQQTPGQGLQFLFEYFSETQRNKGNFPGRFSGRQFSNSRSEMNVSTLELGDSALYLCASSQTSGVGEQYFGPGTRLTVT.

This chain links TRBV3-1 (or the pseudogene TRBV3-2) with TRBJ2-1; 12 positions match TRBD2. With 5 bases clipped from V and 3 bases from J, the junction kept 5 bases outside the gene matches. The CDR3 runs 16 residues. Germline loops: CDR1 LGHDT, CDR2 YNNKEL (reference sequence). The CDR3, as DNA: TGTGCCAGCAGCGCCCGGACTAGCGGGATCTACAATGAGCAGTTCTTC. This encodes CASSARTSGIYNEQFF.

The chain employs TRBV3-1 (or the pseudogene TRBV3-2) and TRBJ2-7; the D gene is possibly TRBD1 (6 bases). CDR3 length equals 12 residues. The ends were cut back, 4 bases at V and 5 bases at J, with 9 bases in the middle. CDR1 LGHDT and CDR2 YNNKEL come from the germline V gene (reference sequence). As DNA, the CDR3 is TGTGCCAGCAGCCCGAAGGGGGACGAGCAGTACTTC. Its protein is CASSPKGDEQYF.

The chain uses TRBV5-8 and TRBJ1-2; D remains ambiguous. Germline CDR1 is SGHTS and CDR2 is YDEGEE. V lost 0 bases and J lost 5, with 14 bases in between. CDR3 length equals 15 residues. The CDR3 region has the DNA TGTGCCAGCAGCTTGGGGTGGGCCGCTCGGTATGGCTACACCTTC. This gives the protein CASSLGWAARYGYTF. Full variable domain (outside the CDR3, taken from reference TRBV5-8 and TRBJ1-2): EAGVTQSPTHLIKTRGQQATLRCSPISGHTSVYWYQQALGLGLQFLLWYDEGEERNRGNFPPRFSGRQFPNYSSELNVNALELEDSALYLCASSLGWAARYGYTFGSGTRLTVV.

The count of this clone is one. V and J are TRBV7-9 and TRBJ1-4, with a weak D call TRBD1 (6 bases). The germline gives CDR1 SEHNR, CDR2 FQNEAQ (reference sequence). V was shortened by 4 bases and J by 2 bases, with 11 bases between the two germline ends. The CDR3 has 15 residues. CDR3 nucleotides: TGTGCCAGCAGCTATATCGGACAGACTAATGAAAAACTGTTTTTT. This translates into CASSYIGQTNEKLFF.

V and J are TRBV19 and TRBJ1-1; 11 bases agree with TRBD1. Germline CDR1 LNHDA, CDR2 SQIVND (reference sequence). With V trimmed by 4 bases and J by 0 bases, 7 bases remained unmatched. The CDR3 covers 17 residues. CDR3: CASSTTGTGGLNTEAFF. In nucleotides, the CDR3 is TGTGCCAGTAGTACCACCGGGACAGGGGGTTTGAACACTGAAGCTTTCTTT. The full variable domain, its missing parts supplied by reference TRBV19 and TRBJ1-1, is DGGITQSPKYLFRKEGQNVTLSCEQNLNHDAMYWYRQDPGQGLRLIYYSQIVNDFQKGDIAEGYSVSREKKESFPLTVTSAQKNPTAFYLCASSTTGTGGLNTEAFFGQGTRLTVV.

The chain links TRBV28 to TRBJ2-3; 8 bases line up with TRBD1. Germline CDR1 and CDR2: MDHEN and SYDVKM. Trimming at V came to 6 bases and at J to 4 bases, leaving 6 bases not matched to a gene. This CDR3 comprises 14 residues. The CDR3 protein is CASSGQGKSDTQYF. CDR3 DNA: TGTGCCAGCAGCGGACAGGGCAAATCAGATACGCAGTATTTT.

The J gene is TRBJ1-2, the V gene TRBV3-1 (or the pseudogene TRBV3-2), with TRBD1 matching over 7 bases. This CDR3 has 13 residues. Germline V gene lookup returns CDR1 LGHDT and CDR2 YNNKEL (reference sequence). V trimming: 4 bases; J trimming: 7 bases; junction bases outside the gene matches: 6. As DNA, the CDR3 is TGTGCCAGCAGCCCTGACACAGGGGTTGGCTACACCTTC. It is translated as CASSPDTGVGYTF.

The rearrangement joins TRBV15 to TRBJ1-1; D is possibly TRBD1 (6 bases). The CDR3 runs 15 residues. Germline loops: CDR1 LNHNV, CDR2 YYDKDF (reference sequence). V lost 3 bases, J lost 2 bases, and 13 bases lay in between. The CDR3 DNA follows: TGTGCCACCAGCAGCACCGGGACACCAAACACTGAAGCTTTCTTT. Translation: CATSSTGTPNTEAFF.

The chain recombines TRBV27 with TRBJ2-2; 12 nucleotides agree with TRBD2. The CDR3 covers 16 residues. Germline values: CDR1 MNHEY, CDR2 SMNVEV (reference sequence). J lost 5 bases, V lost 5 bases, and 6 bases had no gene match. The CDR3 region has the DNA TGTGCCAGCAGTCCACGACTAGCGGGGGTTACCGGGGAGCTGTTTTTT. The encoded protein is CASSPRLAGVTGELFF.

V usage is TRBV25-1 and J usage is TRBJ1-5; D may be TRBD1 (6 bases). The V gene lost 0 bases and the J gene lost 16 bases, with 10 bases spanning the gap. The V gene's germline CDR1 is MGHDK and CDR2 SYGVNS. The CDR3 covers 11 residues. CDR3 nucleotides: TGTGCCAGCAGTGAATACGGGACAAATCATTTT. The encoded protein is CASSEYGTNHF.

This rearrangement joins TRBV5-1 to TRBJ2-2; no reliable D call. With 0 bases removed from V and 4 bases from J, the gap between germline ends came to 10 bases. The CDR3 spans 15 residues. From germline, CDR1 is SGHRS and CDR2 YFSETQ. CDR3 in amino acids: CASSLAGLVTGELFF. The CDR3 DNA is TGCGCCAGCAGCTTGGCCGGTCTAGTCACCGGGGAGCTGTTTTTT.

The chain couples TRBV5-1 to TRBJ2-3; 8 bases line up with TRBD1. Trimming cost V 5 bases and J 2 bases; bases outside gene matches: 7. CDR3 length: 15 residues. CDR1 and CDR2 from the germline V gene are SGHRS and YFSETQ. The CDR3 DNA reads as TGCGCCAGCAGTTCGGGACAGGTGAACACAGATACGCAGTATTTT. This gives the protein CASSSGQVNTDTQYF.

This chain uses TRBV18 with TRBJ2-1; D may be TRBD1 (7 bases). Between the trimmed V and J ends, which lost 6 bases and 5 bases, there was a span of 14 bases. The CDR3 covers 14 residues. Germline CDR1 is KGHSH and CDR2 is LQKENI. The CDR3 sequence: CASSRDREDNEQFF. CDR3 coding DNA: TGTGCCAGCTCCCGCGACAGGGAGGACAATGAGCAGTTCTTC.

The V gene is TRBV10-3, the J gene TRBJ2-2, with TRBD2 as a possible D gene (6 bases). Germline loops: CDR1 ENHRY, CDR2 SYGVKD. Trimming took off 4 bases at V and 4 bases at J, with 19 bases between the two ends. The CDR3 sequence is 17 residues long. CDR3 bases: TGTGCCATCAGTGGAGAACCCCTCGGGGGTCTCACCGGGGAGCTGTTTTTT. This codes for CAISGEPLGGLTGELFF.